Listed below are T cell receptor beta chains from one sample, sequenced in a study of blood T cell repertoires in COVID-19. Profiled with immunoSEQ multiplex PCR; TCRdb holds only in-frame clones, not every one. The table lists 70,000 or so clones, roughly 80% of them singletons, with approximately 20% in the top ten. Sequenced: peripheral blood. All receptors derive from a human donor in a cohort sampled during active COVID-19. CDR3s include the opening cysteine and the closing phenylalanine or tryptophan. The D gene is left open where the match is weak. The size entry is marked missing in some rows and otherwise reads once, few, many or a size class.

V	size	D	length	J	CDR3	DNA
TRBV24-1	.	.	16	TRBJ2-1	CATSEASADLRNEQFF	TGTGCCACCAGTGAAGCTAGCGCAGACCTTCGCAATGAGCAGTTCTTC
TRBV28	.	TRBD1	15	TRBJ1-1	CASSPKTGVITEAFF	TGTGCCAGCAGTCCAAAGACAGGGGTGATCACTGAAGCTTTCTTT
TRBV25-1	.	.	14	TRBJ2-7	CASSELVRAFEQYF	TGTGCCAGCAGTGAATTGGTCAGGGCCTTCGAGCAGTACTTC
TRBV5-1	.	TRBD1	15	TRBJ2-7	CASSLLDRNSYEQYF	TGCGCCAGCAGCTTGTTGGACAGGAACTCCTACGAGCAGTACTTC
TRBV5-1	few	.	14	TRBJ1-1	CASSLQAMNTEAFF	TGCGCCAGCAGCCTACAGGCGATGAACACTGAAGCTTTCTTT
TRBV30	.	.	13	TRBJ2-2	CAWIAFNTGELFF	TGTGCCTGGATAGCCTTTAACACCGGGGAGCTGTTTTTT
TRBV5-1	.	TRBD2	16	TRBJ2-2	CASKRESTSGTGELFF	TGCGCCAGCAAAAGGGAATCGACTAGCGGCACCGGGGAGCTGTTTTTT
TRBV19	once	TRBD1	19	TRBJ2-3	CASSRVGTGRLSSTDTQYF	TGTGCCAGTAGCCGAGTTGGGACAGGCCGACTCTCTAGCACAGATACGCAGTATTTT
TRBV5-5	.	TRBD1	15	TRBJ1-5	CASSLDGTANQPQHF	TGTGCCAGCAGCTTGGATGGGACAGCTAATCAGCCCCAGCATTTT
TRBV5-1	once	TRBD2	15	TRBJ2-3	CASSPGLAITDTQYF	TGCGCCAGCAGCCCGGGACTAGCGATCACAGATACGCAGTATTTT
TRBV6-1	.	TRBD2	16	TRBJ2-1	CASSDPGGPTYNEQFF	TGTGCCAGCAGTGACCCGGGGGGTCCGACCTACAATGAGCAGTTCTTC
TRBV30	few	.	13	TRBJ1-3	CAFDRGSGNTIYF	TGTGCCTTCGACAGAGGCTCTGGAAACACCATATATTTT
TRBV10-1	many	.	13	TRBJ2-2	CASRNSNTGELFF	TGCGCCAGCAGGAACTCGAACACCGGGGAGCTGTTTTTT
TRBV7-9	few	.	11	TRBJ1-2	CASSLDSHYTF	TGTGCCAGCAGCTTAGATTCACACTACACCTTC
TRBV5-1	few	.	14	TRBJ1-3	CASSLAGIGNTIYF	TGCGCCAGCAGCTTGGCCGGGATAGGAAACACCATATATTTT
TRBV2	few	.	14	TRBJ2-7	CASRARDNSYEQYF	TGTGCCAGCAGGGCCCGGGACAACTCCTACGAGCAGTACTTC
TRBV4-3	.	.	16	TRBJ2-3	CASSQEFYGFTDTQYF	TGCGCCAGCAGCCAGGAATTTTACGGGTTCACAGATACGCAGTATTTT
TRBV2	.	TRBD1	14	TRBJ2-7	CASSTGQPPYEQYF	TGTGCCAGCAGTACGGGACAGCCGCCCTACGAGCAGTACTTC
TRBV2	.	.	12	TRBJ1-4	CASQVGAEKLFF	TGTGCCAGCCAGGTGGGGGCTGAAAAACTGTTTTTT
TRBV5-1	.	.	13	TRBJ1-2	CASSPTGDYGYTF	TGCGCCAGCAGCCCGACAGGAGACTATGGCTACACCTTC